This is a list of T cell receptor beta chains from one sample in a study of identical twins. TCRdb reprocessed the 5' RACE reads via MiXCR and lists one record per CDR3 protein. The sample records a few hundred thousand distinct CDR3 sequences, approximately 9.6% being singletons. Another study also made use of these data, one on yellow fever vaccine responses in identical twins.

The sequencing sample was made of PBMCs. The origin of the receptors is a woman younger than 30 in good health. Both conserved end residues are part of each CDR3. The D gene is left open where the match is weak. Rows may omit the clone size; those that give it use once, few, many or a size class.

v_call,clone_size,j_call,d_call,cdr3_nt,cdr3_aa
TRBV20-1,few,TRBJ2-7,TRBD2,TGCAGTGCGAGGCGCGGGAGGGGCTACGAGCAGTACTTC,CSARRGRGYEQYF
TRBV6-2/TRBV6-3,many,TRBJ2-1,.,TGTGCCAGCAGCCTCCAGCTGCGGCGGGACAATGAGCAGTTCTTC,CASSLQLRRDNEQFF
TRBV3-1,.,TRBJ1-2,.,TGTGCCAGCAGCCAAGATGGGACTGCGGGCTACACCTTC,CASSQDGTAGYTF
TRBV25-1,.,TRBJ1-3,.,TGTGCCAGCAGAGGGGGATTCTCTGGAAACACCATATATTTT,CASRGGFSGNTIYF
TRBV4-1,.,TRBJ2-3,TRBD1,TGCGCCAGCAACCTAGGGGGCGGGACAGATACGCAGTATTTT,CASNLGGGTDTQYF
TRBV7-2,.,TRBJ2-7,.,TGTGCCAGCAGCTTAGGGGATTTTGGCAGCTACGAGCAGTACTTC,CASSLGDFGSYEQYF
TRBV27,.,TRBJ2-5,.,TGTGCCAGCAGCCCACGGGACGGCTCTGGAAACCAGTACTTC,CASSPRDGSGNQYF
TRBV7-9,many,TRBJ2-7,TRBD1,TGTGCCAGCAGCTTAGGACAGGGGGGCCGCTACGAGCAGTACTTC,CASSLGQGGRYEQYF
TRBV12-3/TRBV12-4,few,TRBJ1-1,TRBD1,TGTGCCAGCAGTTTCGACAGGGGGAGCGCTGAAGCTTTCTTT,CASSFDRGSAEAFF
TRBV7-3,.,TRBJ2-1,TRBD2,TGTGCCTTCTGTGCCCGGGGTAGCGGGAGGCTTATATCCTACAATGAGCAGTTCTTC,CAFCARGSGRLISYNEQFF
TRBV3-1,.,TRBJ2-1,TRBD2,TGTGCCAGCAGCCAAGTTTTCGGGAGGGTGGGCAATGAGCAGTTCTTC,CASSQVFGRVGNEQFF
TRBV4-2,few,TRBJ2-1,.,TGTGCCAGCAGCCAAGAGTTCGGGATCCGGGAGCAGTTCTTC,CASSQEFGIREQFF
TRBV19,.,TRBJ1-4,TRBD1,TGTGCCAGTAGTCCTCAGACAGGGGGCTATTTTAATGAAAAACTGTTTTTT,CASSPQTGGYFNEKLFF
TRBV28,.,TRBJ2-5,.,TGTGCCAGCAGTGCTACCACAGGGAGAGGAGAGACCCAGTACTTC,CASSATTGRGETQYF
TRBV12-3/TRBV12-4,many,TRBJ2-1,TRBD2,TGTGCCAGCAGTTGGGGGACTAGCGGATACAATGAGCAGTTCTTC,CASSWGTSGYNEQFF
TRBV7-2,few,TRBJ2-1,TRBD2,TGTGCCAGCAGCTTGGAGGGACTAGCGGTTCCGAAGTTC,CASSLEGLAVPKF
TRBV7-6,few,TRBJ2-1,.,TGTGCCAGCAGCTTAGCGAGAGGGGCTAGCTCCTACAATGAGCAGTTCTTC,CASSLARGASSYNEQFF
TRBV7-3,few,TRBJ1-2,.,TGTGCCAGCAGCTTAACACGGGAGGGGAGCGGCTACACCTTC,CASSLTREGSGYTF
TRBV29-1,many,TRBJ2-1,TRBD2,TGCAGCGTTGCGACCGTGACCGGGACTAGGTACTACAATGAGCAGTTCTTC,CSVATVTGTRYYNEQFF
TRBV6-2/TRBV6-3,.,TRBJ2-1,TRBD2,TGTGCCAGCAGGCAGACTAGCGGGGACTACAATGAGCAGTTCTTC,CASRQTSGDYNEQFF
TRBV7-6,few,TRBJ2-3,.,TGTGCCAGCAGCTTACCTCAAGGGGGAGGGGGAGAAGATACGCAGTATTTT,CASSLPQGGGGEDTQYF
TRBV20-1,.,TRBJ2-1,TRBD2,TGCAGTGCTAGGGGGAAGCGGGAGAAACCCAATGAGCAGTTCTTC,CSARGKREKPNEQFF
TRBV30,.,TRBJ1-2,.,TGTGCCTGGAGTTTGACGACCGGTGCTGGCTACACCTTC,CAWSLTTGAGYTF
TRBV4-3,few,TRBJ2-2,TRBD2,TGCGCCAGCAGCCGTACAGCGGGAGGTAACACCGGGGAGCTGTTTTTT,CASSRTAGGNTGELFF
TRBV29-1,few,TRBJ1-1,.,TGCAGCGTTGACAGGGGAATGAACACTGAAGCTTTCTTT,CSVDRGMNTEAFF
TRBV7-3,.,TRBJ2-1,TRBD2,TGTGCCAGCAGCTTAAAGGGACTAGCGGGGGGGCCCTTGTACAATGAGCAGTTCTTC,CASSLKGLAGGPLYNEQFF
TRBV7-2,few,TRBJ2-5,TRBD2,TGTGCCAGCAGCTTAGCCGGGGGGGAGGCCCAGTACTTC,CASSLAGGEAQYF
TRBV5-6,many,TRBJ2-3,.,TGTGCCAGCAGCTTCTGGACCCTATACACAGATACGCAGTATTTT,CASSFWTLYTDTQYF
TRBV14,.,TRBJ2-7,.,TGTGCCAGCAGCCAAGAAGGGCTCCACTACGAGCAGTACTTC,CASSQEGLHYEQYF
TRBV4-1,.,TRBJ2-7,TRBD1,TGCGCCAGCAGCCTCCGGGACAGGGGCTCCTACGAGCAGTACTTC,CASSLRDRGSYEQYF
TRBV2,many,TRBJ2-3,.,TGTGCCAGCAGTGGGTCAGCGAGCACAGATACGCAGTATTTT,CASSGSASTDTQYF
TRBV28,many,TRBJ2-5,.,TGTGCCAGCAGTTCGCAACAGGGCTGGGAGACCCAGTACTTC,CASSSQQGWETQYF
TRBV5-6,few,TRBJ2-7,.,TGTGCCAGCAGCTTGGGGGGGAGTACCTCCACCCGAGCCTACGAGCAGTACTTC,CASSLGGSTSTRAYEQYF
TRBV29-1,few,TRBJ2-7,.,TGCAGCGCCCTCGGTCAGGACTACGAGCAGTACTTC,CSALGQDYEQYF
TRBV5-6,few,TRBJ2-7,.,TGTGCCAGCAGCTTTCCGACAGTGATCGGCGAGCAGTACTTC,CASSFPTVIGEQYF
TRBV4-3,few,TRBJ2-7,TRBD2,TGCGCCAGCAGCCAAGGACTAGCGGGAGGAACCTACGAGCAGTACTTC,CASSQGLAGGTYEQYF
TRBV12-3/TRBV12-4,many,TRBJ1-1,.,TGTGCCAGCAGTTTAACCCCCTTTGGCTGGAACACTGAAGCTTTCTTT,CASSLTPFGWNTEAFF
TRBV7-9,few,TRBJ1-5,.,TGTGCCAGCAGACGGGACCACAATCAGCCCCAGCATTTT,CASRRDHNQPQHF
TRBV7-2,many,TRBJ2-7,.,TGTGCCAGCAGCTTTTACGGCCCCACCTACGAGCAGTACTTC,CASSFYGPTYEQYF
TRBV5-1,few,TRBJ2-1,TRBD2,TGCGCCAGCAGCTCGACGGGGGGACATGAGCAGTTCTTC,CASSSTGGHEQFF
TRBV7-9,few,TRBJ2-2,.,TGTGCCAGCAGCCCTGGTGTTCGAAGTTTCGGGGAGCTGTTTTTT,CASSPGVRSFGELFF
TRBV7-2,.,TRBJ2-3,.,TGTGCCAGCAGCTTAGACGGCTCCTCAGATACGCAGTATTTT,CASSLDGSSDTQYF
TRBV5-1,.,TRBJ2-1,TRBD2,TGCGCCAGCAGTTTGGGTAGCGGGGGTTCCTACAATGAGCAGTTCTTC,CASSLGSGGSYNEQFF
TRBV20-1,many,TRBJ2-7,.,TGCAGTGCTAGTCTCGGGAACTACGAGCAGTACTTC,CSASLGNYEQYF
TRBV12-3/TRBV12-4,few,TRBJ1-5,.,TGTGCCAGCAGTTTAGTTACAGGGCCAAATCAGCCCCAGCATTTT,CASSLVTGPNQPQHF
TRBV5-1,many,TRBJ2-7,.,TGCGCCAGCAGCTTGGAATTAAACGAGCAGTACTTC,CASSLELNEQYF
TRBV7-2,.,TRBJ2-5,TRBD2,TGTGCCAGCAGCTTAGTTCGGGGGAGGGAAGAGACCCAGTACTTC,CASSLVRGREETQYF
TRBV12-3/TRBV12-4,many,TRBJ2-2,TRBD1,TGTGCCAGCAGATTGCTTCGGGACAGGGGCACCGGGGAGCTGTTTTTT,CASRLLRDRGTGELFF
TRBV29-1,many,TRBJ1-2,TRBD1,TGCAGCGTTGACGGGACAGTAGCTAACTATGGCTACACCTTC,CSVDGTVANYGYTF
TRBV28,many,TRBJ2-1,.,TGTGCCAGCAGTCCCACGGCACAAGGCCGCAATGAGCAGTTCTTC,CASSPTAQGRNEQFF
TRBV5-1,few,TRBJ2-7,TRBD2,TGCGCCAGCGGGTTCGAAGCGGGGGCCTACGAGCAGTACTTC,CASGFEAGAYEQYF
TRBV21-1,many,TRBJ2-7,.,TGTGCCAGCAGCAAAGAGGGGACAGGGCTTCAGCGGGAGGGCTACGAGCAGTACTTC,CASSKEGTGLQREGYEQYF
TRBV4-2,few,TRBJ2-5,TRBD2,TGTGCCAGCAACTCCATGAGCGGGGACTACCAAGAGACCCAGTACTTC,CASNSMSGDYQETQYF
TRBV7-6,.,TRBJ2-7,.,TGTGCCAGCAGCTTAGCATCCCCGACAGCAGCCTACGAGCAGTACTTC,CASSLASPTAAYEQYF
TRBV6-5,few,TRBJ2-5,.,TGTGCCAGCAGCCTAACTAGGTTTGTGGAGACCCAGTACTTC,CASSLTRFVETQYF
TRBV6-5,.,TRBJ2-6,TRBD1,TGTGCCAGCAGTTACTCTCCCGGGACAGGGGGGCCTGGGGCCAACGTCCTGACTTTC,CASSYSPGTGGPGANVLTF
TRBV6-5,few,TRBJ2-5,.,TGTGCCAGCAGTTACTGGGACCGGCGGGAGACCCAGTACTTC,CASSYWDRRETQYF
TRBV27,few,TRBJ2-5,TRBD1,TGTGCCAGCTTAGCACAGGGGGAGGAGACCCAGTACTTC,CASLAQGEETQYF
TRBV29-1,.,TRBJ2-2,.,TGCAGCGGCTATACCGGGGAGCTGTTTTTT,CSGYTGELFF
TRBV2,.,TRBJ1-3,.,TGTGCCAGCAGTGTGGCTTGGGGTTCTGGAAACACCATATATTTT,CASSVAWGSGNTIYF